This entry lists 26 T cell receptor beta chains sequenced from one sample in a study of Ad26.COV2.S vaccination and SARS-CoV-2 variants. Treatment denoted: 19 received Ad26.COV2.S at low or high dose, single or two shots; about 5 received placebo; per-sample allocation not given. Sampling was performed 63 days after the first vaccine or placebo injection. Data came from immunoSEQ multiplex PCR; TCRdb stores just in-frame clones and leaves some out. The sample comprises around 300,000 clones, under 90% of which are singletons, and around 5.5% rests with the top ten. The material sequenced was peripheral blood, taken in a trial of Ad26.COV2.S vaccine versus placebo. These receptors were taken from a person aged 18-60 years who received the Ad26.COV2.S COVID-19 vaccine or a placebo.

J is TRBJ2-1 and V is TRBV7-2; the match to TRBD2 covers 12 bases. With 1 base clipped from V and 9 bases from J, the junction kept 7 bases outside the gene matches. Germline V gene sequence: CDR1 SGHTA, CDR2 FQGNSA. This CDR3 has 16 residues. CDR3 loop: CASSLGLAGVRGEQFF. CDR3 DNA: TGTGCCAGCAGCTTAGGACTAGCGGGAGTTCGTGGTGAGCAGTTCTTC.

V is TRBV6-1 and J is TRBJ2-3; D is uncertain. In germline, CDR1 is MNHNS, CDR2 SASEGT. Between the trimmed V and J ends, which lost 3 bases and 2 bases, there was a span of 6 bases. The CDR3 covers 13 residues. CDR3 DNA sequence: TGTGCCAGCAGTGAGGGGTTCACAGATACGCAGTATTTT. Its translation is CASSEGFTDTQYF.

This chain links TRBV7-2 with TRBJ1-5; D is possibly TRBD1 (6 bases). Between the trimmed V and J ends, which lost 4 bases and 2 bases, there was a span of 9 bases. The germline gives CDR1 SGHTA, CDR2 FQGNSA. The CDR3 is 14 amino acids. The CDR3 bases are TGTGCCAGCAGCTCACAGGGAGGCAATCAGCCCCAGCATTTT. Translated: CASSSQGGNQPQHF.

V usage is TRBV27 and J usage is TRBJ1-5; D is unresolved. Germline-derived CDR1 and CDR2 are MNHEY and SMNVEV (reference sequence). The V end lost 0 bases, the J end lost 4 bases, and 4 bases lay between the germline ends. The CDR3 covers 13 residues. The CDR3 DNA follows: TGTGCCAGCAGTTTATCGGTAAATCAGCCCCAGCATTTT. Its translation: CASSLSVNQPQHF.

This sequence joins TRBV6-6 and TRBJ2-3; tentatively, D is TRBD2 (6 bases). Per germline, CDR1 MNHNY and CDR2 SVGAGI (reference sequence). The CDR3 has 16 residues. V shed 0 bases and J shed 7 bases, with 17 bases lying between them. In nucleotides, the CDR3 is TGTGCCAGCAGTTACTCCCCACTCGGGGGTACGAATACGCAGTATTTT. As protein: CASSYSPLGGTNTQYF.

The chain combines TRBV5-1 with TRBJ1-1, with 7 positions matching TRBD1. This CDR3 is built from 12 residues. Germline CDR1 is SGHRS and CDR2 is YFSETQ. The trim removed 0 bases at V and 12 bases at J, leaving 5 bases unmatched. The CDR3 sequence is CASSLGTGVPFF. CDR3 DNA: TGCGCCAGCAGCTTGGGAACAGGGGTGCCTTTCTTT.

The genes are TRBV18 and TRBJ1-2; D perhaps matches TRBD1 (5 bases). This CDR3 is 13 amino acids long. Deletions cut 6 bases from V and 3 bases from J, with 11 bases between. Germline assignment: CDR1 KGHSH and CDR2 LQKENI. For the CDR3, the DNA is TGTGCCAGCTCTCCCGGGGCCTACTATGGCTACACCTTC. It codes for CASSPGAYYGYTF.

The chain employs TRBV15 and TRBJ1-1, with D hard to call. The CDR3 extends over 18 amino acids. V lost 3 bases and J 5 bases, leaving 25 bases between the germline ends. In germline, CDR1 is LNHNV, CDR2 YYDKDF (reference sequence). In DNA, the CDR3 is TGTGCCACCAGCAGGGAAAGGAGGAGCTGGGATACGGAAACTGAAGCTTTCTTT. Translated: CATSRERRSWDTETEAFF.

CDR3 amino acids: CASSLPSGGYNEQFF. In nucleotides, the CDR3 is TGTGCCAGCAGCCTACCTAGCGGAGGCTACAATGAGCAGTTCTTC. The chain is built from TRBV7-9 and TRBJ2-1, with 7 bases fitting TRBD2. Germline values: CDR1 SEHNR, CDR2 FQNEAQ (reference sequence). V shed 5 bases and J 3 bases; nucleotides not matched to a gene: 7. The CDR3 sequence is 15 residues long.

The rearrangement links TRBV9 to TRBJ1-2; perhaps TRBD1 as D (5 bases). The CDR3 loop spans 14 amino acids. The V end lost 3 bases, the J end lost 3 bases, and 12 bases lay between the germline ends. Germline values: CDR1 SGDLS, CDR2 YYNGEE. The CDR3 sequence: CASSAHGTDYGYTF. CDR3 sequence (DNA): TGTGCCAGCAGCGCCCACGGGACGGACTATGGCTACACCTTC.

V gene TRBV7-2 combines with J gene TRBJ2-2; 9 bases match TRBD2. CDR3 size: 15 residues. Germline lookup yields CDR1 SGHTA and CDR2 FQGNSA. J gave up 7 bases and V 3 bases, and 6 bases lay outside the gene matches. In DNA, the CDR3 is TGTGCCAGCAGCTTTAGCGGGAGCTCTATCGGGGAGCTGTTTTTT. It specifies CASSFSGSSIGELFF.

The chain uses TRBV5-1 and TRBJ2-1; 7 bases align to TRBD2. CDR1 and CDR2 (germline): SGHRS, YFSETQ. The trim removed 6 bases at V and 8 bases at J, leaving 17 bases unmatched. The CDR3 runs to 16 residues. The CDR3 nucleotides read TGCGCCAGCAAACGAAGCGGGACTCCAAGGCACGATGAGCAGTTCTTC. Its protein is CASKRSGTPRHDEQFF.

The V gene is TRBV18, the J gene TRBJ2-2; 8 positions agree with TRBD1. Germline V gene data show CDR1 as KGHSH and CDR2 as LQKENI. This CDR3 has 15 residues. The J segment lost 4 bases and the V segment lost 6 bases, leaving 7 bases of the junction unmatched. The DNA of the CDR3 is TGTGCCAGCTCCCCCGGGACAGGATCCACCGGGGAGCTGTTTTTT. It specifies CASSPGTGSTGELFF.

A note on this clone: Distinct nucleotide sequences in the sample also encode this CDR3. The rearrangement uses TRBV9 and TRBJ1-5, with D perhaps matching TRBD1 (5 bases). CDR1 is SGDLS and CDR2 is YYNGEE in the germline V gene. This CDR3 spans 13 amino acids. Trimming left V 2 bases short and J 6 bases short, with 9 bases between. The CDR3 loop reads CASSVSGGQPQHF. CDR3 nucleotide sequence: TGTGCCAGCAGCGTCAGTGGGGGTCAGCCCCAGCATTTT.

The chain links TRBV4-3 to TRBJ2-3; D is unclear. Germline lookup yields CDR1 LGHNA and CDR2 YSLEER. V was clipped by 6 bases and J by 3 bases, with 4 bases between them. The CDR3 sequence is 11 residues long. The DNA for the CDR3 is TGCGCCAGCAGTAATACAGATACGCAGTATTTT. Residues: CASSNTDTQYF.

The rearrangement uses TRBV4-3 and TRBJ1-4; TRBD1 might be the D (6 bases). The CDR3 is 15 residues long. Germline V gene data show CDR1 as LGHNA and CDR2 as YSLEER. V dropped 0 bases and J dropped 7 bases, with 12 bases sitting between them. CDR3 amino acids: CASSQDQGLSEKLFF. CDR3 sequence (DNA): TGCGCCAGCAGCCAAGATCAGGGGCTCAGTGAAAAACTGTTTTTT.

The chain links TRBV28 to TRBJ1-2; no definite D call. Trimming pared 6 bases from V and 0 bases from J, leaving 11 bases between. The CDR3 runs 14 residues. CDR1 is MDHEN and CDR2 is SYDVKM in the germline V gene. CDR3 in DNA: TGTGCCAGCAGCGGTAGGGCCCCTAACTATGGCTACACCTTC. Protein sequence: CASSGRAPNYGYTF.

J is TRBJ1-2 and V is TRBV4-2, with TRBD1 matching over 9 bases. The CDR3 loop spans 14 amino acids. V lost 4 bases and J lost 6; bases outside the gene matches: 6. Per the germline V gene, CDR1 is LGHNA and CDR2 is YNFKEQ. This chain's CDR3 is CASSPGQGGDGYTF. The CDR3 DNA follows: TGTGCCAGCAGCCCGGGACAGGGAGGAGATGGCTACACCTTC.

The CDR3 nucleotides read TGTGCCAGCAGCTTGGGCAGGGATCGGTATTTT. Protein product: CASSLGRDRYF. This rearrangement joins TRBV5-4 to TRBJ2-3, with D possibly being TRBD1 (5 bases). V lost 0 bases and J lost 14, with 10 bases in between. Germline V gene sequence: CDR1 SGHNT, CDR2 YYREEE (reference sequence). The CDR3 is 11 residues long.

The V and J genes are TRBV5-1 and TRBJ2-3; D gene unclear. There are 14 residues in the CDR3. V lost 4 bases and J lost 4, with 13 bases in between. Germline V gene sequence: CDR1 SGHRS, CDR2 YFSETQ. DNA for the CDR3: TGCGCCAGCAGCGCCCTGGACGGGCCAGATACGCAGTATTTT. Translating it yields CASSALDGPDTQYF.

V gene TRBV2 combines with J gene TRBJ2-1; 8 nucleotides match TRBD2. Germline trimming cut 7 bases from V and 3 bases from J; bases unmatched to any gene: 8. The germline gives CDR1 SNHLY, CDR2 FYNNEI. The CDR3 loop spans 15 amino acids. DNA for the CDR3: TGTGCCAGCACCCTAACGGGGGGGGGCTACAATGAGCAGTTCTTC. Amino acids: CASTLTGGGYNEQFF.

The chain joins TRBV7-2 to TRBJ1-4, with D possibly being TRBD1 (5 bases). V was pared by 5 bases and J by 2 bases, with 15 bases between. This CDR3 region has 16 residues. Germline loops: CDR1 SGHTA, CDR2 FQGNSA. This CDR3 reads CASSHSRDLTNEKLFF. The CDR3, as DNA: TGTGCCAGCAGCCACAGCCGGGACCTTACTAATGAAAAACTGTTTTTT.

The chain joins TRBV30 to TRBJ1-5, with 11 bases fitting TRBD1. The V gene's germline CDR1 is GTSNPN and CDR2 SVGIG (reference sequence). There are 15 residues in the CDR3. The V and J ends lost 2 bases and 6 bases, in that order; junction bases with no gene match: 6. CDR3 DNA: TGTGCCTGGAGTCCGGGACAGGGGGATCGTCAGCCCCAGCATTTT. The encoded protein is CAWSPGQGDRQPQHF.

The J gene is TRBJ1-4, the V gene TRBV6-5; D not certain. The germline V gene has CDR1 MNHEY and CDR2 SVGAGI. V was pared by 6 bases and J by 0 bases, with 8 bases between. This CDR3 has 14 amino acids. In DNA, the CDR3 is TGTGCCAGCAGCCCCGTAGCAACTAATGAAAAACTGTTTTTT. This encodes CASSPVATNEKLFF.

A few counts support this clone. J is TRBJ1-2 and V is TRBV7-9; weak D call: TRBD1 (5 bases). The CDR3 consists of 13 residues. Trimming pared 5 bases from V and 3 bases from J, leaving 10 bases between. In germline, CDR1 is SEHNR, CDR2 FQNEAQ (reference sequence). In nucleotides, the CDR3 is TGTGCCAGCAGCCCCCAGGGATACTATGGCTACACCTTC. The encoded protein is CASSPQGYYGYTF.

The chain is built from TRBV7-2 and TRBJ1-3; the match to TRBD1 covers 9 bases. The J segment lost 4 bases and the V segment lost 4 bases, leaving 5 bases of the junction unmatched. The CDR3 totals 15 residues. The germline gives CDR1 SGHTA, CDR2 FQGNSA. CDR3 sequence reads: CASSSNRGRGNTIYF. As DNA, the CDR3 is TGTGCCAGCAGCTCTAACAGGGGGCGGGGAAACACCATATATTTT.